This T cell receptor beta chain appears in the sequencing data of a study of blood T cells in healthy people across ages. General study points: Roughly linear declines in TCR beta diversity per million T cells occurred with age. Unsorted PBMCs prevented conclusive naive versus antigen-experienced comparison.

The authors ran a second PCR of roughly 6 to 12 cycles using a sample-barcoded 5' primer and a J-beta primer mix. No fewer than 2.5 million CDR3-containing paired-end reads came from each sample. TCRdb passed the 5' RACE reads through MiXCR, listing each CDR3 protein once. The data contain about 800,000 distinct CDR3 sequences, just under 25% of them seen just once; the ten biggest clones take up 3% to 4%. This clonotype was observed a single time. Antigen unknown. The germline gives CDR1 ENHRY, CDR2 SYGVKD. There are 15 residues in the CDR3. V shed 11 bases and J 8 bases; nucleotides not matched to a gene: 13. The same specimen was also included in a second study, on T cells of mothers and their children.

The sequenced material came from blood. The rearrangement joins TRBV10-3 to TRBJ2-3; 13 positions match TRBD2. The receptor was isolated from a boy between 10 and 17 years old in good health. This CDR3 is CASGTSGAPEGTQYF. CDR3 nucleotides: TGTGCCTCCGGGACTAGCGGGGCTCCGGAGGGTACGCAGTATTTT.